One TCR beta chain is described in this entry. TCR beta from blood CD8+ and CD4+ T cells was sequenced. This sample was taken from a study of CD8 T cells in Susac syndrome. Reverse transcription of roughly 0.45 to 1 ug RNA was carried out with random hexamers. With immunoSEQ multiplex PCR, TCR beta CDR3 was amplified across 54 Vbeta and 13 Jbeta. Each CDR3 protein gets one entry after TCRdb re-called the immunoSEQ multiplex PCR reads with MiXCR. Here the sample spans some 200,000 distinct CDR3 sequences, about 95% being singletons. This CDR3 contains 16 residues. The V end lost 4 bases, the J end lost 3 bases, and 16 bases lay between the germline ends. Germline V gene lookup returns CDR1 SGHDN and CDR2 FVKESK.

Sequencing used CD4+ T cells from PBMCs. This TCR was sampled from a human donor in good health. The chain joins TRBV14 to TRBJ2-1; a possible D gene is TRBD1 (6 bases). CDR3 protein: CASSRLLDSNYNEQFF. In DNA form, the CDR3 reads TGTGCCAGCAGCCGGTTACTGGACAGCAACTACAATGAGCAGTTCTTC.